Reported below is one TCR beta chain. The antigen remains unidentified. This entry comes from a study of shared clonotypes between healthy human individuals. On the study more broadly: The donor group consisted of two women and three men, aged 18 to 49. Used for every donor were three CD4 naive, three CD4 memory, two CD8 naive and one CD8 memory plate. Overall study results and limits: It was expected that sequencing depth would affect clonotype sharing among donors.

Each subset's genomic DNA was split evenly across several immunoSEQ plates. Libraries were prepared by immunoSEQ multiplex PCR; TCRdb keeps only in-frame clonotypes and omits some of them. The repertoire holds 1.4 million or so clones, around 98.5% seen once, with around 0.38% in the top ten. CDR1 SEHNR and CDR2 FQNEAQ come from the germline V gene (reference sequence). Trimming removed 6 bases from V and 5 bases from J; junction bases left unmatched: 14. The CDR3 extends over 16 amino acids. The sequence was obtained from a young man in good health. This chain connects TRBV7-9 to TRBJ2-7; 9 nucleotides match TRBD1. Sequences were obtained from naive CD4+ T cells sorted from blood. Subset of the sample: CD45RA+ positively selected. The CDR3 DNA reads TGTGCCAGCAGTTTTTCCTCCGGGACAGGGTTCCACGAGCAGTACTTC. Its protein is CASSFSSGTGFHEQYF.